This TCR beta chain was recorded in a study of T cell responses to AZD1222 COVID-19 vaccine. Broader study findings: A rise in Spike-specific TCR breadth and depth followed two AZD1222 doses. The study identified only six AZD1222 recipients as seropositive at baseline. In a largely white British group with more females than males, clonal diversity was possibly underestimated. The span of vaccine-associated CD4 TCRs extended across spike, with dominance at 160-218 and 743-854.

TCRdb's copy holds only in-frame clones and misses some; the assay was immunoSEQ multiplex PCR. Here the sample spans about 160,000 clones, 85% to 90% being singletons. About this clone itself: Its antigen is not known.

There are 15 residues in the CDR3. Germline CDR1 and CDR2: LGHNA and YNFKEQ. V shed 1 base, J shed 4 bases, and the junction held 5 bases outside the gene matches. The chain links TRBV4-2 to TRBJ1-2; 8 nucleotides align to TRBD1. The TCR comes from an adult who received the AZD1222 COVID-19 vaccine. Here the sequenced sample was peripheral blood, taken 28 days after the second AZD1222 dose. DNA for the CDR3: TGTGCCAGCAGCCAAGCCCAGGACAGGGCCTATGGCTACACCTTC. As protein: CASSQAQDRAYGYTF.